These 24 T cell receptor beta chains originate from one sample sequenced in a study of T-cell memory formation after mild COVID-19. One entry per CDR3 protein, called by TCRdb with MiXCR from the 5' RACE reads. The table has around 320,000 distinct CDR3 sequences, over 25% seen once; the top ten hold approximately 13%. Sequenced sample: PBMCs or a T cell subset sorted from them (not recorded which). These receptors came from an adult woman who had mild COVID-19 (a few samples of this study predate the infection). Cell type and time point are not known.

This clonotype appeared a few times. The chain uses TRBV7-2 and TRBJ1-1; D uncertain. Germline lookup yields CDR1 SGHTA and CDR2 FQGNSA. The CDR3 length is 12 residues. V was clipped by 2 bases and J by 11 bases, with 12 bases between them. As DNA, the CDR3 is TGTGCCAGCAGCTTACTCGGGCCCGATGCTTTCTTT. Protein: CASSLLGPDAFF.

The chain has TRBV3-1 and TRBJ1-1, with D possibly being TRBD1 (6 bases). There are 17 residues in the CDR3. Trimming took 4 bases from V and 4 from J, leaving 22 bases between them. Germline V gene lookup returns CDR1 LGHDT and CDR2 YNNKEL (reference sequence). This CDR3 is CASSLPPGHRTSTEAFF. The CDR3 DNA reads TGTGCCAGCAGCCTTCCACCGGGACACCGGACGAGCACTGAAGCTTTCTTT.

The chain carries TRBV5-1 and TRBJ1-1, with D unresolved. CDR3 length: 13 amino acids. V was clipped by 0 bases and J by 6 bases, with 9 bases between them. Germline loops: CDR1 SGHRS, CDR2 YFSETQ. The CDR3 loop is CASSLEQISEAFF. CDR3 bases: TGCGCCAGCAGCTTGGAACAGATCTCTGAAGCTTTCTTT.

The chain carries TRBV24-1 and TRBJ2-7, with 9 bases aligning to TRBD2. The germline V gene encodes CDR1 KGHDR and CDR2 SFDVKD. V lost 4 bases to trimming and J lost 2 bases; unmatched junction nucleotides: 2. This CDR3 comprises 14 residues. The CDR3 region has the DNA TGTGCCACCAGTGACAGACTAGCGGCCTACGAGCAGTACTTC. Encoded protein: CATSDRLAAYEQYF.

J is TRBJ1-1 and V is TRBV5-8; no definite D call. Deletions cut 4 bases from V and 8 bases from J, with 12 bases between. This CDR3 is built from 12 residues. Germline assignment: CDR1 SGHTS and CDR2 YDEGEE. CDR3 protein: CASSRGGIEAFF. The CDR3 coding sequence is TGTGCCAGCAGCCGTGGAGGGATAGAAGCTTTCTTT. The variable domain in full, with the rest retrieved from reference TRBV5-8 and TRBJ1-1, is EAGVTQSPTHLIKTRGQQATLRCSPISGHTSVYWYQQALGLGLQFLLWYDEGEERNRGNFPPRFSGRQFPNYSSELNVNALELEDSALYLCASSRGGIEAFFGQGTRLTVV.

The chain combines TRBV2 with TRBJ2-3; D gene uncertain. Trimming removed 4 bases from V and 1 base from J, with 12 bases in between. This CDR3 spans 15 amino acids. The germline V gene encodes CDR1 SNHLY and CDR2 FYNNEI. The CDR3 bases are TGTGCCAGCAGTGTGCGACCGGCGGGCACAGATACGCAGTATTTT. Its translation: CASSVRPAGTDTQYF. Combining the CDR3 with reference TRBV2 and TRBJ2-3 gives the whole variable domain EPEVTQTPSHQVTQMGQEVILRCVPISNHLYFYWYRQILGQKVEFLVSFYNNEISEKSEIFDDQFSVERPDGSNFTLKIRSTKLEDSAMYFCASSVRPAGTDTQYFGPGTRLTVL.

The chain couples TRBV4-3 to TRBJ2-1; D might be TRBD2 (6 bases). This CDR3 region has 20 residues. Trimming removed 0 bases from V and 3 bases from J, with 24 bases in between. Germline V gives CDR1 LGHNA, CDR2 YSLEER. The CDR3 here is CASSQDFGSSVLRNYNEQFF. In DNA form, the CDR3 reads TGCGCCAGCAGCCAAGACTTCGGCTCTAGCGTATTAAGAAACTACAATGAGCAGTTCTTC.

This rearrangement joins TRBV30 to TRBJ1-5; TRBD1 is a possible D gene (5 bases). CDR3 length: 14 amino acids. Trimming shortened V by 5 bases and J by 0 bases, and 11 bases separated the two germline ends. In germline, CDR1 is GTSNPN, CDR2 SVGIG (reference sequence). The CDR3 protein is CAWDRGLSNQPQHF. The CDR3 region has the DNA TGTGCCTGGGACCGGGGCCTTAGCAATCAGCCCCAGCATTTT.

This clonotype was observed a single time. CDR3 sequence (DNA): TGTGCCAGCAGCTTAGGTCCCCGCGGTGGAAACACCATATATTTT. The encoded protein is CASSLGPRGGNTIYF. The chain combines TRBV7-9 with TRBJ1-3; unclear D gene. The CDR3 has 15 residues. The germline CDR1 and CDR2 sequences are SEHNR and FQNEAQ (reference sequence). Trimming removed 1 base from V and 3 bases from J, with 10 bases in between.

The rearrangement uses TRBV27 and TRBJ2-7; D call uncertain. The CDR3 runs 15 residues. Trimming cost V 0 bases and J 3 bases, with 12 bases left between them. Per the germline V gene, CDR1 is MNHEY and CDR2 is SMNVEV (reference sequence). The CDR3 sequence: CASSLSASRIYEQYF. The CDR3 nucleotides read TGTGCCAGCAGTTTATCGGCTAGTAGAATCTACGAGCAGTACTTC.

This clonotype was seen a handful of times. The chain has TRBV11-1 and TRBJ1-1; D not resolved. Germline CDR1 reads SGHAT; CDR2 reads FQDESV (reference sequence). This CDR3 is built from 13 residues. V was trimmed by 2 bases and J by 2 bases, leaving 6 bases between them. CDR3 loop: CASSLILNTEAFF. The CDR3 DNA sequence: TGTGCCAGCAGCTTAATACTAAACACTGAAGCTTTCTTT. The full variable domain, completed using reference TRBV11-1 and TRBJ1-1, is EAEVAQSPRYKITEKSQAVAFWCDPISGHATLYWYRQILGQGPELLVQFQDESVVDDSQLPKDRFSAERLKGVDSTLKIQPAELGDSAMYLCASSLILNTEAFFGQGTRLTVV.

This clonotype has a handful of counts. The chain carries TRBV4-1 and TRBJ1-1; perhaps TRBD1 as D (6 bases). Germline CDR1 and CDR2: MGHRA and YSYEKL. The ends were cut back, 3 bases at V and 1 base at J, with 12 bases in the middle. This CDR3 is 15 amino acids long. The CDR3 DNA reads as TGCGCCAGCAGCCAGTCCTACAGGGCGAACACTGAAGCTTTCTTT. Translated: CASSQSYRANTEAFF.

DNA of the CDR3: TGTGCCAGCAGCGTACAAGGGACTAGCACAGATACGCAGTATTTT. Encoded protein: CASSVQGTSTDTQYF. The chain couples TRBV9 to TRBJ2-3; possibly TRBD2 for D (6 bases). V was clipped by 1 base and J by 0 bases, with 9 bases between them. Germline V lookup: CDR1 SGDLS, CDR2 YYNGEE. This CDR3 is 15 amino acids long. Complete variable domain (other parts from reference TRBV9 and TRBJ2-3): DSGVTQTPKHLITATGQRVTLRCSPRSGDLSVYWYQQSLDQGLQFLIQYYNGEERAKGNILERFSAQQFPDLHSELNLSSLELGDSALYFCASSVQGTSTDTQYFGPGTRLTVL.

This clonotype was found many times. The rearrangement joins TRBV12-3 or TRBV12-4 to TRBJ2-1; D perhaps matches TRBD2 (5 bases). V was trimmed by 3 bases and J by 8 bases, leaving 14 bases between them. There are 14 residues in the CDR3. Here the CDR3 DNA reads TGTGCCAGCAGTTTGAGGAGGTCCGTGGATGAGCAGTTCTTC. This sequence encodes CASSLRRSVDEQFF.

The chain uses TRBV6-5 and TRBJ2-1, with 12 nucleotides matching TRBD2. CDR3 size: 16 residues. V lost 2 bases and J lost 9; bases outside the gene matches: 8. Germline V CDR1 and CDR2: MNHEY, SVGAGI. The chain's CDR3 is CASSYPSGGAGSEQFF. The CDR3 nucleotides read TGTGCCAGCAGTTACCCTAGCGGGGGGGCTGGGAGTGAGCAGTTCTTC.

V gene TRBV3-1 combines with J gene TRBJ2-4; a possible D gene is TRBD1 (6 bases). CDR3 length: 15 residues. Germline CDR1 LGHDT, CDR2 YNNKEL (reference sequence). The V end was cut by 2 bases, the J end by 3 bases, with 11 bases between. CDR3: CASSQKGVGKNIQYF. CDR3 coding DNA: TGTGCCAGCAGCCAAAAGGGGGTAGGCAAAAACATTCAGTACTTC.

The rearrangement links TRBV25-1 to TRBJ2-1; TRBD1 matches at 12 bases. The length of the CDR3 is 14 residues. CDR1 MGHDK and CDR2 SYGVNS come from the germline V gene. V lost 2 bases, J lost 15 bases, and 8 bases stayed unmatched. CDR3 sequence reads: CASSEGGGQGAPFF. The CDR3 DNA reads as TGTGCCAGCAGTGAAGGGGGGGGACAGGGGGCCCCGTTCTTC.

V usage is TRBV7-9 and J usage is TRBJ1-1; TRBD1 is a possible D gene (5 bases). Germline CDR1 and CDR2: SEHNR and FQNEAQ (reference sequence). Trimming shortened V by 3 bases and J by 0 bases, and 17 bases separated the two germline ends. The CDR3 is 17 amino acids. As DNA, the CDR3 is TGTGCCAGCAGCTTGGGGTTGAGAACAGGCGTGAACACTGAAGCTTTCTTT. Amino acids: CASSLGLRTGVNTEAFF.

This clonotype has a handful of counts. The chain employs TRBV30 and TRBJ2-1; the match to TRBD2 covers 10 bases. The CDR3 has 15 residues. V lost 4 bases, J lost 8 bases, and 11 bases stayed unmatched. Germline V gene sequence: CDR1 GTSNPN, CDR2 SVGIG (reference sequence). The DNA of the CDR3 is TGTGCCTGGATGGTAGCGGGAGGCCCACGCGATGAGCAGTTCTTC. Protein product: CAWMVAGGPRDEQFF.

This clonotype was observed many times. At one boundary the junction diverges from the germline segment, which might be a read error. The rearrangement uses TRBV12-3 or TRBV12-4 and TRBJ2-3; D remains ambiguous. The CDR3 has 13 residues. The CDR3 sequence is CASSLASTDTQYF. The CDR3 DNA sequence: TGTGCCAGCAGCTTAGCCAGCACAGATACGCAGTATTTT.

This clonotype was found a few times. The chain couples TRBV27 to TRBJ2-1; D not resolved. Trimming took 1 base from V and 0 from J, leaving 4 bases between them. Germline loops: CDR1 MNHEY, CDR2 SMNVEV (reference sequence). This CDR3 is built from 14 residues. The CDR3 sequence: CASSLWSSYNEQFF. The DNA for the CDR3 is TGTGCCAGCAGTTTATGGAGCTCCTACAATGAGCAGTTCTTC.

This chain uses TRBV2 with TRBJ2-1; 9 bases are a match to TRBD2. CDR1 is SNHLY, CDR2 FYNNEI, per germline. V dropped 1 base and J dropped 1; count of bases not matched to a gene: 5. The CDR3 consists of 17 residues. The CDR3 reads CASSEGLAVTSYNEQFF. The CDR3 nucleotides read TGTGCCAGCAGTGAAGGACTAGCGGTAACATCCTACAATGAGCAGTTCTTC.

V and J are TRBV29-1 and TRBJ2-1; TRBD1 agrees at 7 bases. J was trimmed by 3 bases and V by 4 bases; bases with no gene match: 3. Germline V CDR1 and CDR2: SQVTM, ANQGSEA. The CDR3 runs to 13 residues. The CDR3 DNA reads TGCAGCGTTGTGGGACAGAACTACAATGAGCAGTTCTTC. Translation: CSVVGQNYNEQFF.

This clonotype was observed a handful of times. The J gene is TRBJ2-2, the V gene TRBV7-6; a weak D match, TRBD2 (5 bases). V was pared by 4 bases and J by 6 bases, with 6 bases between. The CDR3 runs to 12 residues. Germline assignment: CDR1 SGHVS and CDR2 FNYEAQ. The CDR3: CASSSEAGELFF. Here the CDR3 DNA reads TGTGCCAGCAGCTCGGAGGCCGGGGAGCTGTTTTTT.